These 18 T cell receptor beta chains share one sample of origin, sequenced in a study of blood T cell repertoires in COVID-19. This table comes from immunoSEQ multiplex PCR, and its TCRdb copy is limited to in-frame clones, with some not included. Of more than 85,000 clones in the sample, about four fifths were seen once. The sequencing sample was made of peripheral blood. These receptors all come from a woman in her 70s with acute or convalescent COVID-19.

This sequence joins TRBV10-3 and TRBJ1-5; D uncertain. V lost 4 bases, J lost 0 bases, and 10 bases lay in between. Germline V gene data show CDR1 as ENHRY and CDR2 as SYGVKD. The CDR3 loop spans 15 amino acids. As DNA, the CDR3 is TGTGCCATCAGTGGAGAGGAGTATAGCAATCAGCCCCAGCATTTT. This translates into CAISGEEYSNQPQHF.

This rearrangement joins TRBV4-3 to TRBJ2-2; D not resolved. CDR3 length: 15 amino acids. Germline CDR1 and CDR2: LGHNA and YSLEER. V lost 3 bases and J lost 1, with 9 bases in between. The CDR3: CASSHSSVNTGELFF. The CDR3 DNA sequence: TGCGCCAGCAGCCACTCCAGCGTGAACACCGGGGAGCTGTTTTTT.

The rearrangement joins TRBV9 to TRBJ2-7; D is perhaps TRBD2 (5 bases). With 0 bases removed from V and 3 bases from J, the gap between germline ends came to 7 bases. CDR1 and CDR2 from the germline V gene are SGDLS and YYNGEE. The CDR3 loop spans 13 amino acids. CDR3 amino acids: CASSVDEGYEQYF. DNA for the CDR3: TGTGCCAGCAGCGTAGATGAGGGCTACGAGCAGTACTTC.

The rearrangement uses TRBV11-3 and TRBJ1-1, with TRBD1 identical over 11 bases. This CDR3 is 15 amino acids long. Germline CDR1 is SGHNT and CDR2 is YENEEA. V lost 4 bases and J lost 1; bases outside the gene matches: 2. The CDR3 region has the DNA TGTGCCAGCAGCTCGGGACAGGGGGGGAACACTGAAGCTTTCTTT. This codes for CASSSGQGGNTEAFF.

This clone was recorded a few times. The J gene is TRBJ1-1, the V gene TRBV2; D is undetermined. Germline lookup yields CDR1 SNHLY and CDR2 FYNNEI. This CDR3 comprises 14 residues. With 1 base removed from V and 1 base from J, the gap between germline ends came to 7 bases. CDR3 sequence: CASSEGFGNTEAFF. In DNA form, the CDR3 reads TGTGCCAGCAGTGAAGGGTTCGGGAACACTGAAGCTTTCTTT.

This clone showed up just once. This chain uses TRBV11-2 with TRBJ2-7, with TRBD1 matching over 8 bases. Losses at the gene ends were 7 bases for V and 0 bases for J; bases not matched to a gene: 8. Germline CDR1 and CDR2: SGHAT and FQNNGV. The CDR3 totals 15 residues. As DNA, the CDR3 is TGTGCCAGCACCGACTCGACAGGGGTCTCCTACGAGCAGTACTTC. It encodes CASTDSTGVSYEQYF.

The chain couples TRBV6-5 to TRBJ1-4, with TRBD1 matching 8 bases. Germline CDR1 is MNHEY and CDR2 is SVGAGI. This CDR3 comprises 15 residues. V dropped 8 bases and J dropped 8; count of bases not matched to a gene: 13. CDR3 protein: CASGQSGGLFEKLFF. The CDR3 region has the DNA TGTGCCAGCGGGCAGTCAGGGGGCCTGTTCGAAAAACTGTTTTTT.

J is TRBJ1-1 and V is TRBV10-3, with 10 bases fitting TRBD1. Germline trimming cut 7 bases from V and 9 bases from J; bases unmatched to any gene: 11. This CDR3 comprises 14 residues. Germline-derived CDR1 and CDR2 are ENHRY and SYGVKD. The CDR3, as DNA: TGTGCCATCACAGAAGACAGGGGGCTGGTTAAAGCTTTCTTT. Translating it yields CAITEDRGLVKAFF.

About this clone: This sample includes further DNA sequences coding for the same CDR3. The V gene is TRBV6-5, the J gene TRBJ1-3; D is perhaps TRBD1 (5 bases). The CDR3 totals 15 residues. Trimming stripped 2 bases from V and 1 base from J, with 9 bases between. CDR1 MNHEY and CDR2 SVGAGI come from the germline V gene. CDR3 residues: CASSYDPGSGNTIYF. As DNA, the CDR3 is TGTGCCAGCAGTTACGACCCAGGGTCTGGAAACACCATATATTTT.

The chain carries TRBV6-5 and TRBJ2-7, with 8 bases that match TRBD2. Germline CDR1 MNHEY, CDR2 SVGAGI. CDR3 length: 14 amino acids. Trimming at V came to 5 bases and at J to 6 bases, leaving 9 bases not matched to a gene. The CDR3 spells CASSRGLGFPEQYF. The CDR3 DNA follows: TGTGCCAGCAGTCGGGGACTAGGGTTTCCCGAGCAGTACTTC.

V gene TRBV20-1 combines with J gene TRBJ1-6, with 8 bases that match TRBD1. The CDR3 spans 13 residues. The trim removed 3 bases at V and 14 bases at J, leaving 9 bases unmatched. The germline gives CDR1 DFQATT, CDR2 SNEGSKA (reference sequence). CDR3 sequence (DNA): TGCAGTGCTAGTGGACAGGGACTTTCTACCCTCCACTTT. Translated, it gives CSASGQGLSTLHF.

The chain is built from TRBV7-2 and TRBJ2-7; 8 nucleotides align to TRBD2. This CDR3 is built from 14 residues. Germline V gene lookup returns CDR1 SGHTA and CDR2 FQGNSA. Losses at the gene ends were 5 bases for V and 4 bases for J; bases not matched to a gene: 7. Here the CDR3 reads CASSLSGEPYEQYF. In nucleotides, the CDR3 is TGTGCCAGCAGCCTTAGCGGGGAACCTTACGAGCAGTACTTC. Complete variable domain (other parts from reference TRBV7-2 and TRBJ2-7): GAGVSQSPSNKVTEKGKDVELRCDPISGHTALYWYRQSLGQGLEFLIYFQGNSAPDKSGLPSDRFSAERTGGSVSTLTIQRTQQEDSAVYLCASSLSGEPYEQYFGPGTRLTVT.

This sequence joins TRBV11-2 and TRBJ2-5, with 7 nucleotides matching TRBD2. Trimming cost V 2 bases and J 1 base; bases outside gene matches: 10. The CDR3 contains 17 residues. Germline CDR1 is SGHAT and CDR2 is FQNNGV. The DNA of the CDR3 is TGTGCCAGCAGCTTAACGTCCGCGGGAGCTTCCCAAGAGACCCAGTACTTC. Residues: CASSLTSAGASQETQYF.

The chain couples TRBV3-1 (or the pseudogene TRBV3-2) to TRBJ1-5; D remains ambiguous. CDR3 length equals 14 residues. The germline CDR1 and CDR2 sequences are LGHDT and YNNKEL (reference sequence). Trimming removed 1 base from V and 6 bases from J, with 10 bases in between. CDR3 in amino acids: CASSQGRSGQPQHF. In DNA, the CDR3 is TGTGCCAGCAGCCAAGGTCGTTCAGGTCAGCCCCAGCATTTT.

The gene calls are TRBV5-1 and TRBJ1-4; 8 nucleotides agree with TRBD1. From germline, CDR1 is SGHRS and CDR2 YFSETQ. There are 15 residues in the CDR3. J was trimmed by 6 bases and V by 0 bases; bases with no gene match: 4. CDR3 sequence: CASSLAQGADEKLFF. The DNA for the CDR3 is TGCGCCAGCAGCTTGGCCCAGGGGGCTGATGAAAAACTGTTTTTT.

The chain has TRBV7-6 and TRBJ2-5; D is uncertain. Trimming shortened V by 2 bases and J by 5 bases, and 12 bases separated the two germline ends. The CDR3 covers 14 residues. Germline CDR1 reads SGHVS; CDR2 reads FNYEAQ. The CDR3 bases are TGTGCCAGCAGCTTACATGGCCCTCAGGAGACCCAGTACTTC. Amino acids: CASSLHGPQETQYF.

The CDR3 sequence is CASSAGQGPYEQYF. CDR3 sequence (DNA): TGTGCCAGCAGCGCGGGACAGGGGCCCTACGAGCAGTACTTC. The rearrangement uses TRBV7-8 and TRBJ2-7; 10 nucleotides agree with TRBD1. The CDR3 contains 14 residues. V shed 5 bases, J shed 2 bases, and the junction held 3 bases outside the gene matches. The germline CDR1 and CDR2 sequences are SGHVS and FQNEAQ.

The V gene is TRBV5-1, the J gene TRBJ2-1; a possible D gene is TRBD1 (6 bases). Per germline, CDR1 SGHRS and CDR2 YFSETQ. The CDR3 has 13 residues. V was trimmed by 4 bases and J by 4 bases, leaving 9 bases between them. The CDR3 reads CASSIGTYNEQFF. The CDR3 DNA follows: TGCGCCAGCAGCATCGGGACATACAATGAGCAGTTCTTC.